This T cell receptor (beta chain) is from a study of T cells in Graves' hyperthyroidism and ophthalmopathy. Study information: At the time of initial diagnosis and before any treatment, peripheral blood was collected.

Using RNA transcripts as the source, TCR beta CDR3 regions were amplified. The HTBI primer set drove a first-round RT-PCR of the TCR CDR3. TCRdb independently ran MiXCR on the multiplex PCR reads; one entry per CDR3 protein. The sample has roughly 500,000 distinct CDR3 sequences, about 16% seen once; the top ten hold over 25%. Used for diagnoses were clinical symptoms, serum thyroxine and TRAb, thyroid ultrasound and orbital computed tomography. Germline lookup yields CDR1 SGHAT and CDR2 FQNNGV. The V gene lost 5 bases and the J gene lost 2 bases, with 16 bases spanning the gap. The CDR3 has 15 amino acids.

The receptor was isolated from a woman in her twenties or thirties with Graves' ophthalmopathy. V is TRBV11-2 and J is TRBJ2-7; the D gene could be TRBD1 or TRBD2 (6 bases each). Source material: blood. CDR3 DNA: TGTGCCAGCAGCCCGGATAGGGGGGTGGCCTACGAGCAGTACTTC. This codes for CASSPDRGVAYEQYF.